The clone carrying this T cell receptor beta chain was counted once. The data originate from a study of blood T cell repertoires in COVID-19. About the research overall: COVID-19 samples collected from the United States, Italy and Spain covered acute and convalescent phases. T cells, B-cell-depleted T cells, or PBMCs supplied cDNA or gDNA.

In the source study's methods: Using reference gene primer amplification, nucleated cell counts were estimated. Profiled with immunoSEQ multiplex PCR; TCRdb holds only in-frame clones, not every one. That table gives V, J and clone size, and the DNA gave D and trimming. The sample consists of about 280,000 clones, approximately 88% of them appearing once. This CDR3 has 18 residues. The V end lost 7 bases, the J end lost 0 bases, and 22 bases lay between the germline ends. The germline V gene has CDR1 LNHDA and CDR2 SQIVND (reference sequence). Specimen: peripheral blood. This chain joins TRBV19 and TRBJ1-3; D remains ambiguous. The TCR sequence derives from a middle-aged woman who had recovered from COVID-19. The CDR3 sequence: CASNPLPQLGGSGNTIYF. The DNA for the CDR3 is TGTGCCAGTAACCCACTGCCCCAGCTTGGCGGCTCTGGAAACACCATATATTTT. Full variable domain (missing parts from reference TRBV19 and TRBJ1-3): DGGITQSPKYLFRKEGQNVTLSCEQNLNHDAMYWYRQDPGQGLRLIYYSQIVNDFQKGDIAEGYSVSREKKESFPLTVTSAQKNPTAFYLCASNPLPQLGGSGNTIYFGEGSWLTVV.